These 30 T cell receptor beta chains were sequenced from one sample in a study of blood T cells in healthy people across ages. Next came a second PCR, run for roughly 7 to 12 cycles, which used a sample-barcoded 5' primer along with a J-beta primer mix. TCRdb reprocessed the 5' RACE reads with MiXCR, giving one entry per CDR3 protein. This sample has roughly 930,000 distinct CDR3 sequences, with about 44% found just once. Sample: blood. The receptors shown here come from a man aged 25-45 years in good health.

This clonotype was seen a few times. The CDR3 protein is CASSQGSRGGSPLHF. The CDR3 DNA reads as TGTGCCAGCAGCCAAGGTTCGAGAGGAGGATCACCCCTCCACTTT. The rearrangement uses TRBV3-1 and TRBJ1-6; D call uncertain. The V end lost 1 base, the J end lost 10 bases, and 14 bases lay between the germline ends. Germline lookup yields CDR1 LGHDT and CDR2 YNNKEL (reference sequence). The CDR3 sequence is 15 residues long.

The CDR3 DNA reads as TGTGCCAGCAGCCATCGACTAGCGGGGGTGGGCAATGAGCAGTTCTTC. It is translated as CASSHRLAGVGNEQFF. The chain employs TRBV3-1 and TRBJ2-1; 12 positions agree with TRBD2. Germline V gene lookup returns CDR1 LGHDT and CDR2 YNNKEL (reference sequence). There are 16 residues in the CDR3. Trimming took 3 bases from V and 6 from J; bases not matched to a gene: 6.

The chain combines TRBV6-5 with TRBJ1-1; D call uncertain. The ends were cut back, 4 bases at V and 3 bases at J, with 9 bases in the middle. The CDR3 consists of 13 residues. The germline V gene has CDR1 MNHEY and CDR2 SVGAGI. CDR3 amino acids: CASSWQEYTEAFF. For the CDR3, the DNA is TGTGCCAGCAGTTGGCAGGAGTACACTGAAGCTTTCTTT.

CDR3 bases: TGTGCCAGCAGCCAAGATCTAATCGCTCTAGCGGGCGGGGGAGCGACCCAGTACTTC. Translation gives CASSQDLIALAGGGATQYF. This rearrangement joins TRBV4-2 to TRBJ2-5, with 8 bases lining up with TRBD2. Trimming removed 0 bases from V and 7 bases from J; junction bases left unmatched: 19. The CDR3 has 19 amino acids. Germline values: CDR1 LGHNA, CDR2 YNFKEQ.

The J gene is TRBJ2-3, the V gene TRBV4-1, with 10 bases that match TRBD1. Germline values: CDR1 MGHRA, CDR2 YSYEKL. The J segment lost 4 bases and the V segment lost 1 base, leaving 8 bases of the junction unmatched. This CDR3 is built from 17 residues. DNA for the CDR3: TGCGCCAGCAGCCAAGCGGGACCCGGGACAGGGGCAGATACGCAGTATTTT. The encoded protein is CASSQAGPGTGADTQYF.

As regards this clonotype: This could be a read error, since a much larger clone is one nucleotide away. The chain links TRBV11-2 to TRBJ2-3; 8 bases fit TRBD1. Germline-derived CDR1 and CDR2 are SGHAT and FQNNGV. V lost 6 bases to trimming and J lost 7 bases; unmatched junction nucleotides: 15. This CDR3 spans 16 amino acids. CDR3 coding DNA: TGTGCCAGCAGGCCGGACCACAGGGGGTTTGGAAATACGCAGTATTTT. Protein product: CASRPDHRGFGNTQYF.

Regarding this clonotype: A read error may account for a junction end that differs from germline. The rearrangement joins TRBV7-9 to TRBJ2-3; 7 bases are shared with TRBD2. This CDR3 contains 15 residues. Per the germline V gene, CDR1 is SEHNR and CDR2 is FQNEAQ (reference sequence). The CDR3 DNA is TGTGCCAGCAGCTTCGCGACTAGCAAGGCAGATATGCAGTATTTT. The encoded protein is CASSFATSKADMQYF.

About this clonotype: The junction differs from germline at one of its ends, possibly a read error. The rearrangement joins TRBV6-5 to TRBJ2-1, with 7 bases aligning to TRBD2. The CDR3 totals 15 residues. In germline, CDR1 is MNHEY, CDR2 SVGAGI. The CDR3 loop is CATSVLAASYNEQFF. Here the CDR3 DNA reads TGTGCCACCAGTGTGCTAGCGGCCTCCTACAATGAGCAGTTCTTC.

This clonotype was observed a few times. The CDR3 DNA reads as TGTGCCAGCAGCAAAAGCCTTGTAGGGGGAGCTAGGTATTTT. Its protein product is CASSKSLVGGARYF. The rearrangement links TRBV21-1 to TRBJ2-3; TRBD1, the table's D call, was not compared with the DNA. TRBV21-1 is labeled a pseudogene. This CDR3 is built from 14 residues.

The chain uses TRBV12-3 or TRBV12-4 and TRBJ1-6; D is perhaps TRBD1 (6 bases). The CDR3 loop spans 16 amino acids. V was clipped by 6 bases and J by 6 bases, with 18 bases between them. The CDR3 nucleotides are TGTGCCAGCAGCCTTACCCCAACAGGGATTAATTCACCCCTCCACTTT. Translation gives CASSLTPTGINSPLHF.

Written as DNA, the CDR3 is TGTGCCAGCAGTTCAGTAGGATTCTCCTACAATGAGCAGTTCTTC. This translates into CASSSVGFSYNEQFF. The chain joins TRBV12-3 or TRBV12-4 to TRBJ2-1; the D is unclear. The CDR3 is 15 residues long. The ends were cut back, 4 bases at V and 0 bases at J, with 10 bases in the middle.

The V and J genes are TRBV4-1 and TRBJ2-7; no clear D gene. The end of the DNA aligns better with TRBJ2-5, so the J call may be wrong. CDR1 is MGHRA, CDR2 YSYEKL, per germline. CDR3 length equals 11 residues. The CDR3 nucleotides read TGCGCCAGCAGCCAAGACCGGACCCAGTACTTC. Translating gives CASSQDRTQYF.

In nucleotides, the CDR3 is TGCGCCAGCAGCCGAAATACAGGGTCGAGCACAGATACGCAGTATTTT. Translating it yields CASSRNTGSSTDTQYF. The chain employs TRBV4-1 and TRBJ2-3; tentatively, D is TRBD1 (6 bases). The CDR3 is 16 amino acids. V was shortened by 4 bases and J by 0 bases, with 14 bases between the two germline ends. Per the germline V gene, CDR1 is MGHRA and CDR2 is YSYEKL.

This clonotype has only one observation. The rearrangement links TRBV7-2 to TRBJ2-2, with TRBD2 matching over 10 bases. Germline loops: CDR1 SGHTA, CDR2 FQGNSA. The CDR3 totals 17 residues. The trim removed 2 bases at V and 1 base at J, leaving 4 bases unmatched. The DNA for the CDR3 is TGTGCCAGCAGCTTACCGAGCGGGGGGGGGAACACCGGGGAGCTGTTTTTT. It specifies CASSLPSGGGNTGELFF. Combining the CDR3 with reference TRBV7-2 and TRBJ2-2 gives the whole variable domain GAGVSQSPSNKVTEKGKDVELRCDPISGHTALYWYRQSLGQGLEFLIYFQGNSAPDKSGLPSDRFSAERTGGSVSTLTIQRTQQEDSAVYLCASSLPSGGGNTGELFFGEGSRLTVL.

Ten or more counts support this clonotype. V is TRBV20-1 and J is TRBJ1-2; D gene uncertain. The germline V and J ends were trimmed by 5 bases and 2 bases, with 15 bases remaining between them. The CDR3 is 14 residues long. CDR1 and CDR2 from the germline V gene are DFQATT and SNEGSKA (reference sequence). DNA for the CDR3: TGCAGTGCTCCCACCCGGGTCAGCAACTATGGCTACACCTTC. Amino acid sequence: CSAPTRVSNYGYTF.

This clonotype was counted ten times or more. The rearrangement joins TRBV30 to TRBJ2-7; 10 bases fit TRBD1. Germline CDR1 is GTSNPN and CDR2 is SVGIG (reference sequence). This CDR3 region has 15 residues. The J segment lost 5 bases and the V segment lost 2 bases, leaving 9 bases of the junction unmatched. The CDR3 here is CAWSQMTGGLNEQYF. CDR3 sequence (DNA): TGTGCCTGGAGTCAGATGACAGGGGGCTTAAACGAGCAGTACTTC.

This rearrangement joins TRBV29-1 to TRBJ2-1, with D tentatively TRBD1 (6 bases). The DNA end favors TRBJ2-7, so the J call may be wrong. Germline CDR1 SQVTM, CDR2 ANQGSEA. The CDR3 is 12 amino acids. The CDR3 protein is CSVVVQGNEQYF. Here the CDR3 DNA reads TGCAGCGTTGTAGTACAGGGTAACGAGCAGTACTTC.

The J gene is TRBJ2-3, the V gene TRBV12-3 or TRBV12-4, with TRBD2 matching over 15 bases. V lost 6 bases, J lost 5 bases, and 6 bases stayed unmatched. This CDR3 spans 16 amino acids. The CDR3 nucleotides are TGTGCCAGCAGGGGGACTAGCGGGGGGCTCGGAGATACGCAGTATTTT. Its translation is CASRGTSGGLGDTQYF.

V is TRBV18 and J is TRBJ1-4; possible D gene TRBD1, 6 bases. The V end lost 2 bases, the J end lost 4 bases, and 8 bases lay between the germline ends. CDR3 length equals 14 residues. Germline CDR1 reads KGHSH; CDR2 reads LQKENI. This CDR3 reads CASSPGTSNEKLFF. The CDR3 coding sequence is TGTGCCAGCTCACCAGGGACAAGTAATGAAAAACTGTTTTTT.

The chain is built from TRBV5-5 and TRBJ2-7, with TRBD1 as a possible D gene (6 bases). The CDR3 contains 18 residues. Germline CDR1 reads SGHKS; CDR2 reads YYEKEE (reference sequence). V shed 3 bases and J shed 1 base, with 23 bases lying between them. CDR3 loop: CASSSTPLNRAQSYEQYF. The CDR3 nucleotides are TGTGCCAGCAGCTCAACACCGCTTAACAGGGCCCAATCCTACGAGCAGTACTTC.

This clonotype was detected ten times or more. The V gene is TRBV12-3 or TRBV12-4, the J gene TRBJ1-1; D gene unclear. Deletions cut 2 bases from V and 0 bases from J, with 4 bases between. The CDR3 is 13 amino acids. DNA of the CDR3: TGTGCCAGCAGTTTAACAGTGAACACTGAAGCTTTCTTT. Its protein is CASSLTVNTEAFF.

The chain employs TRBV20-1 and TRBJ2-3; 10 positions agree with TRBD2. V dropped 0 bases and J dropped 2; count of bases not matched to a gene: 5. Germline V CDR1 and CDR2: DFQATT, SNEGSKA (reference sequence). This CDR3 is built from 16 residues. CDR3 sequence: CSARDTAGGSTDTQYF. The CDR3 DNA reads as TGCAGTGCTAGAGATACAGCGGGGGGGTCCACAGATACGCAGTATTTT.

Only a few counts were recorded for this clonotype. The chain recombines TRBV4-2 with TRBJ1-4; D may be TRBD1 (5 bases). Trimming removed 5 bases from V and 6 bases from J, with 16 bases in between. From germline, CDR1 is LGHNA and CDR2 YNFKEQ. CDR3 length: 15 residues. The CDR3 nucleotides read TGTGCCAGCAGCAACCGCGGGGGGTCAGATGAAAAACTGTTTTTT. It yields the protein CASSNRGGSDEKLFF.

This clonotype appeared a few times. CDR3 sequence: CASSSLDPLRIEQYF. The CDR3 DNA reads as TGTGCCAGCAGTTCCCTAGACCCTTTGAGGATCGAGCAGTACTTC. The V and J genes are TRBV28 and TRBJ2-5; D remains ambiguous. The DNA end lines up better with TRBJ2-7; the J call may be wrong. Per the germline V gene, CDR1 is MDHEN and CDR2 is SYDVKM. The CDR3 is made up of 15 amino acids.

This clonotype showed up just a few times. This chain uses TRBV28 with TRBJ1-2; a possible D gene is TRBD1 (6 bases). The V end lost 8 bases, the J end lost 8 bases, and 18 bases lay between the germline ends. This CDR3 has 13 residues. Per the germline V gene, CDR1 is MDHEN and CDR2 is SYDVKM. DNA of the CDR3: TGTGCCAGCGGGGGATTGGACAGCGGCGGCTACACCTTC. Its protein product is CASGGLDSGGYTF.

This clonotype was found once. The chain joins TRBV6-6 to TRBJ1-1; D is perhaps TRBD1 (6 bases). Germline CDR1 and CDR2: MNHNY and SVGAGI (reference sequence). There are 13 residues in the CDR3. V lost 7 bases and J 3 bases, leaving 12 bases between the germline ends. CDR3 nucleotide sequence: TGTGCCAGCACTCAAACAGGGTACACTGAAGCTTTCTTT. Its protein product is CASTQTGYTEAFF.

This clonotype was counted only a few times. The chain links TRBV10-3 to TRBJ2-1, with no clear D. Trimming stripped 1 base from V and 5 bases from J, with 3 bases between. Germline V gene lookup returns CDR1 ENHRY and CDR2 SYGVKD. The CDR3 runs 12 residues. CDR3 coding DNA: TGTGCCATCAGTGAGTGGGACAATGAGCAGTTCTTC. Translating gives CAISEWDNEQFF.

This clonotype has at least ten counts. The CDR3 loop reads CASSQVTGAYNEQFF. The CDR3 coding sequence is TGTGCCAGCAGCCAAGTGACGGGCGCTTACAATGAGCAGTTCTTC. The chain carries TRBV14 and TRBJ2-1; D is uncertain. The CDR3 loop spans 15 amino acids. The germline CDR1 and CDR2 sequences are SGHDN and FVKESK. The V gene lost 1 base and the J gene lost 4 bases, with 11 bases spanning the gap.

The table lists this clonotype with many counts. This sequence joins TRBV6-5 and TRBJ1-2, with D possibly TRBD1 on 5 matching bases. In germline, CDR1 is MNHEY, CDR2 SVGAGI. CDR3 size: 11 residues. V was shortened by 7 bases and J by 8 bases, with 11 bases between the two germline ends. In DNA, the CDR3 is TGTGCCAGCATTGGGGGGTCGGGCTACACCTTC. It is translated as CASIGGSGYTF.

This chain connects TRBV13 to TRBJ2-2, with 9 bases aligning to TRBD1. With V trimmed by 1 base and J by 7 bases, 10 bases remained unmatched. Germline-derived CDR1 and CDR2 are PRHDT and FYEKMQ (reference sequence). The CDR3 consists of 17 residues. This CDR3 reads CASSLDVGQGSIGELFF. The CDR3 coding sequence is TGTGCCAGCAGCTTAGACGTGGGACAGGGATCGATCGGGGAGCTGTTTTTT.